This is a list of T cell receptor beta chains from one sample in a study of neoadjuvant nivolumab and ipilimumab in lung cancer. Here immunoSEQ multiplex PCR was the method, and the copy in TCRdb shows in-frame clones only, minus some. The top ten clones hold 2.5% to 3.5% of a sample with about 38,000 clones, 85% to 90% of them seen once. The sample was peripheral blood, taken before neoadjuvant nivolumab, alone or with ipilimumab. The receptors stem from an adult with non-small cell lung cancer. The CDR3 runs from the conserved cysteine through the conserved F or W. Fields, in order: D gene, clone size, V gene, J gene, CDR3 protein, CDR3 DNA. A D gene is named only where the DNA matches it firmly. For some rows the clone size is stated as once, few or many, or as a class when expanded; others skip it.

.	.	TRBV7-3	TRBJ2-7	CASSSHRDSTNYEQYF	TGTGCCAGCAGCTCACACCGGGACTCGACGAACTACGAGCAGTACTTC
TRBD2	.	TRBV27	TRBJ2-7	CASSRLLGLAGGSYEQYF	TGTGCCAGCAGCCGACTCCTCGGACTAGCGGGAGGGAGCTACGAGCAGTACTTC
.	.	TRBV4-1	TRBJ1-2	CASSQDRNQHGPYGYTF	TGCGCCAGCAGCCAAGATCGGAACCAACACGGGCCCTATGGCTACACCTTC
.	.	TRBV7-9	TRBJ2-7	CASSPIADSYEQYF	TGTGCCAGCAGCCCAATAGCGGACTCCTACGAGCAGTACTTC
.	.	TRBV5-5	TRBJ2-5	CASSLWGDPRETQYF	TGTGCCAGCAGCTTGTGGGGAGACCCTAGGGAGACCCAGTACTTC
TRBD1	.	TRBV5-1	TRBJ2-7	CASSLSTGSEQYF	TGCGCCAGCAGCTTGTCGACAGGGAGCGAGCAGTACTTC
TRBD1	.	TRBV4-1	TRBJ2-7	CASSQEDSGTGVYEQYF	TGCGCCAGCAGCCAAGAGGACTCCGGGACAGGGGTCTACGAGCAGTACTTC
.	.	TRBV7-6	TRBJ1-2	CASSSAGTPGVDGYTF	TGTGCCAGCAGCTCCGCCGGGACTCCGGGTGTGGATGGCTACACCTTC
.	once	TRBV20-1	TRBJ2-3	CSADNTDTQYF	TGCAGTGCTGACAACACAGATACGCAGTATTTT
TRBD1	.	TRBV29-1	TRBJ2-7	CSVPGQGSYEQYF	TGCAGCGTACCCGGACAGGGTTCCTACGAGCAGTACTTC
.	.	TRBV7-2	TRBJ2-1	CASSLGRQEQFF	TGTGCCAGCAGCCTGGGTAGGCAGGAGCAGTTCTTC
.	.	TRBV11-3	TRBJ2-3	CASSLVGVLGVSTDTQYF	TGTGCCAGCAGCTTAGTCGGTGTACTAGGGGTCAGCACAGATACGCAGTATTTT
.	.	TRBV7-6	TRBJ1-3	CASSLMGRGNTIYF	TGTGCCAGCAGCTTAATGGGACGGGGAAACACCATATATTTT
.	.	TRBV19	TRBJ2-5	CASSITSRSGQETQYF	TGTGCCAGTAGTATAACTTCGAGGAGCGGGCAAGAGACCCAGTACTTC
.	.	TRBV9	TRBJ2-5	CASSVYGETQYF	TGTGCCAGCAGCGTATATGGGGAGACCCAGTACTTC
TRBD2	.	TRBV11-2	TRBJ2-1	CASSAASGSNEQFF	TGTGCCAGCAGCGCAGCTAGCGGGAGCAATGAGCAGTTCTTC
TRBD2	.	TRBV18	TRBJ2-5	CASSPRTSGQETQYF	TGTGCCAGCTCCCCACGGACTAGCGGTCAAGAGACCCAGTACTTC
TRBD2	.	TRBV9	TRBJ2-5	CASSWGLAGVQETQYF	TGTGCCAGCAGCTGGGGACTAGCGGGAGTTCAAGAGACCCAGTACTTC
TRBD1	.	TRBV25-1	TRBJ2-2	CASKRGDREITGELFF	TGTGCCAGCAAAAGGGGGGACAGGGAAATAACCGGGGAGCTGTTTTTT
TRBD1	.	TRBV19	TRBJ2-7	CASSQQGAREQYF	TGTGCCAGTAGTCAGCAGGGGGCGCGGGAGCAGTACTTC
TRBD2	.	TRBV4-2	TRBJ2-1	CASSPNGGEQFF	TGTGCCAGCAGCCCAAACGGGGGGGAGCAGTTCTTC
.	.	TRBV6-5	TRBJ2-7	CASSSGVGYEQYF	TGTGCCAGCAGCTCTGGGGTTGGCTACGAGCAGTACTTC
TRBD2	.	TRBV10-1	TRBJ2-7	CASSDFKREGYEQYF	TGCGCCAGCAGTGACTTTAAGCGGGAGGGCTACGAGCAGTACTTC